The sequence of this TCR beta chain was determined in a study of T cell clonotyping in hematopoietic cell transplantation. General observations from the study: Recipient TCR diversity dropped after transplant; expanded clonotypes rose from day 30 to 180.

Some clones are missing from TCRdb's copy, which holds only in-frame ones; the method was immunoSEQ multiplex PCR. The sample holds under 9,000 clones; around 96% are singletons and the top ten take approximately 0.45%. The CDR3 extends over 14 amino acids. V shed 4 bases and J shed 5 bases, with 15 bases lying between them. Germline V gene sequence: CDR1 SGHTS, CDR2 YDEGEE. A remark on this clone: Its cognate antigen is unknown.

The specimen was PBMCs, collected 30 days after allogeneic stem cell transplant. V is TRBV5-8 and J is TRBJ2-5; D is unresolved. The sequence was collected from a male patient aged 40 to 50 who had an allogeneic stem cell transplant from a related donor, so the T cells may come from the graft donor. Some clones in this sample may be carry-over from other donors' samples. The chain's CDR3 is CASSLWTAWETQYF. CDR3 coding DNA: TGTGCCAGCAGCCTCTGGACCGCCTGGGAGACCCAGTACTTC.